This TCR beta chain was identified during a study of shared T cell receptors in the human thymus. Germline V CDR1 and CDR2: MNHNY, SVGAGI (reference sequence). The CDR3 covers 16 residues. Trimming stripped 6 bases from V and 5 bases from J, with 22 bases between. The method was immunoSEQ multiplex PCR; TCRdb's version includes in-frame clones alone and lacks a portion of them. The sample lists roughly 710,000 clones; 80% to 90% were seen once. This clone was detected only once. A further study also used this sample, focusing on human thymus T cells. This second report adds: Healthy Finnish infants undergoing corrective surgery for congenital heart defects provided the donor material. Corrective cardiac surgery supplied the resected thymus tissue. Biased V and J segment usage appeared in thymus and peripheral blood. Unrelated individuals reportedly shared highly overlapping thymic TCR repertoires.

The source material was thymocytes. The source is a girl less than two years old with a congenital heart defect. This rearrangement joins TRBV6-6 to TRBJ1-2; D is ambiguous. CDR3 nucleotide sequence: TGTGCCAGCAGCTACCAGCAGTGGGCCCTCCCGTATGGCTACACCTTC. This gives the protein CASSYQQWALPYGYTF.